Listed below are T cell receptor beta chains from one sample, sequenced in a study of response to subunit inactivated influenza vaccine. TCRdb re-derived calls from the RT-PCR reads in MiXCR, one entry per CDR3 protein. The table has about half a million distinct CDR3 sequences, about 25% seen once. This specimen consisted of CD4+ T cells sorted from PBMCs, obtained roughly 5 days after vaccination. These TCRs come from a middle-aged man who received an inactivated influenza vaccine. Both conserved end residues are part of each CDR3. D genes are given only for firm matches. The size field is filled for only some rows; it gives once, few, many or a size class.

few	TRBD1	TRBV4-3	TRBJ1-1	TGCGCCAGCAGCCAAGAGTTCGTGACAGGGGGCACCCTGAACACTGAAGCTTTCTTT	CASSQEFVTGGTLNTEAFF
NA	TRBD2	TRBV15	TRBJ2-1	TGTGCCACCAGCAGGGAACTAGCGGGAGTCTCGAATGAGCAGTTCTTC	CATSRELAGVSNEQFF
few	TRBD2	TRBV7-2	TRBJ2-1	TGTGCCAGCAGCCGGGAGGCCAGCTCCTACAATGAGCAGTTCTTC	CASSREASSYNEQFF
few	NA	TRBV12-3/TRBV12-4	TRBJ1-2	TGTGCCAGCAGCCGCGGACGACTCTATGGCTACACCTTC	CASSRGRLYGYTF
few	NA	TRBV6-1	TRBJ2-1	TGTGCCAGCAGTGCCAGGGTCTATGAGCAGTTCTTC	CASSARVYEQFF
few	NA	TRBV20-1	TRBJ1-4	TGCAGTGCTGGGGGCACAGTTAATGAAAAACTGTTTTTT	CSAGGTVNEKLFF
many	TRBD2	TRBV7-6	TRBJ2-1	TGTGCCAGCAGCTTAAGTAGCGGGGGGGCGAATTACAATGAGCAGTTCTTC	CASSLSSGGANYNEQFF
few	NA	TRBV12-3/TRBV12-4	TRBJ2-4	TGTGCCAGCAGTCCCGGGTACCGGGGCATTCAGTACTTC	CASSPGYRGIQYF
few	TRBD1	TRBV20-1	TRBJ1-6	TGCAGTGCTAGTGCCGGGACAGCCAATTCACCCCTCCACTTT	CSASAGTANSPLHF
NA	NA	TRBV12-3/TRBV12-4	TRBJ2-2	TGTGCCAGCAGCAGGAGTCTAAGGACCGGGGAGCTGTTTTTT	CASSRSLRTGELFF
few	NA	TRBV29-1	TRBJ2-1	TGCAGCGCAGGAAGGCTATTTGATGAGCAGTTCTTC	CSAGRLFDEQFF
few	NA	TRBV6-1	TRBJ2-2	TGTGCCAGCAGACTCAGAGACCCGAACACCGGGGAGCTGTTTTTT	CASRLRDPNTGELFF
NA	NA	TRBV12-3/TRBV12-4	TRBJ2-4	TGTGCCAGCAGTTTCTGGACAAACATTCAGTACTTC	CASSFWTNIQYF
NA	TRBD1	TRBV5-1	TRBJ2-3	TGCGCCAGCAGCTTCGGACAGGGCCAAAACACAGATACGCAGTATTTT	CASSFGQGQNTDTQYF
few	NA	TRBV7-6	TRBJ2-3	TGTGCCAGCAGCTTAGAGGGCGGGAACCGCCCAAATACGCAGTATTTT	CASSLEGGNRPNTQYF
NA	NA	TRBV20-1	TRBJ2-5	TGCAGTGCTAGTTTAGCGCCACAAGAGACCCAGTACTTC	CSASLAPQETQYF
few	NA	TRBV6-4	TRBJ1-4	TGTGCCAGCAGGAGGGTTGGGCATTCGGCTAATGAAAAACTGTTTTTT	CASRRVGHSANEKLFF